Listed here are 15 T cell receptor beta chains from one sample, sequenced in a study of blood T cell repertoires in COVID-19 (dated by TCRdb to the early 2020s). Libraries were prepared through the immunoSEQ multiplex PCR assay. TCRdb mirrors the immuneACCESS table, restricted to in-frame sequences. Some clones are absent from its copies; in checked studies, under half trace to an unresolved V gene, and the reason for the others is unknown. This sample is represented by approximately 280,000 clones; around nine tenths of them were singletons. Together, the top ten hold approximately 2% of the sample. Sequenced sample: PBMCs or T cells enriched from blood (not recorded which). The receptors come from a woman aged 55-70 years who had recovered from COVID-19.

The chain joins TRBV5-1 to TRBJ2-3; D is possibly TRBD2 (6 bases). CDR1 is SGHRS and CDR2 is YFSETQ in the germline V gene. CDR3 length: 15 residues. V was cut by 4 bases and J by 1 base, with 13 bases left in between. The DNA of the CDR3 is TGCGCCAGCAGCCCCGGGGGATCTGGCACAGATACGCAGTATTTT. Protein: CASSPGGSGTDTQYF. Combining the CDR3 with reference TRBV5-1 and TRBJ2-3 gives the whole variable domain KAGVTQTPRYLIKTRGQQVTLSCSPISGHRSVSWYQQTPGQGLQFLFEYFSETQRNKGNFPGRFSGRQFSNSRSEMNVSTLELGDSALYLCASSPGGSGTDTQYFGPGTRLTVL.

This clone was seen a few times. The chain links TRBV14 to TRBJ2-3; 12 bases are a match to TRBD2. The CDR3 sequence is 15 residues long. V dropped 5 bases and J dropped 5; count of bases not matched to a gene: 5. Germline V gene lookup returns CDR1 SGHDN and CDR2 FVKESK. CDR3 in amino acids: CASSLLAGGGDTQYF. The CDR3 DNA sequence: TGTGCCAGCAGCTTACTAGCGGGAGGCGGAGATACGCAGTATTTT.

This sequence joins TRBV11-2 and TRBJ2-3, with a possible D match to TRBD2 (5 bases). Trimming removed 4 bases at V and 6 bases at J, with 8 bases between. Germline CDR1 is SGHAT and CDR2 is FQNNGV. This CDR3 region has 12 residues. The CDR3 spells CASSSTGDTQYF. The CDR3 DNA follows: TGTGCCAGCAGCTCAACGGGGGATACGCAGTATTTT.

V is TRBV5-1 and J is TRBJ1-1; TRBD1 matches 8 bases. Trimming took 3 bases from V and 3 from J; bases not matched to a gene: 7. Germline lookup yields CDR1 SGHRS and CDR2 YFSETQ. This CDR3 contains 15 residues. CDR3 in DNA: TGCGCCAGCAGCTCCCGCGGGGGACAGGACACTGAAGCTTTCTTT. It encodes CASSSRGGQDTEAFF.

This chain joins TRBV27 and TRBJ1-5, with a weak D call TRBD1 (5 bases). The CDR3 is made up of 14 amino acids. CDR1 and CDR2 from the germline V gene are MNHEY and SMNVEV (reference sequence). The ends were cut back, 7 bases at V and 2 bases at J, with 12 bases in the middle. The CDR3 loop reads CASKQGAGNQPQHF. CDR3 in DNA: TGTGCCAGCAAGCAGGGCGCGGGCAATCAGCCCCAGCATTTT.

The chain couples TRBV3-1 (or the pseudogene TRBV3-2) to TRBJ1-4; TRBD1 matches 8 bases. Germline CDR1 reads LGHDT; CDR2 reads YNNKEL (reference sequence). J was trimmed by 5 bases and V by 4 bases; bases with no gene match: 12. This CDR3 comprises 17 residues. In DNA form, the CDR3 reads TGTGCCAGCAGCCCACGTACCGGTTGGACAGGGAATGAAAAACTGTTTTTT. This encodes CASSPRTGWTGNEKLFF.

The table lists this clone with a few counts. The chain has TRBV7-6 and TRBJ1-5; tentatively, D is TRBD1 (6 bases). V lost 2 bases and J lost 7, with 15 bases in between. CDR1 is SGHVS and CDR2 is FNYEAQ in the germline V gene. The length of the CDR3 is 15 residues. The CDR3 nucleotides are TGTGCCAGCAGCTTAAGTACAGGGCCGGGGCAGCCCCAGCATTTT. This codes for CASSLSTGPGQPQHF.

This chain's CDR3 is CASSTGTGDYGYTF. CDR3 sequence (DNA): TGTGCCAGCAGCACCGGGACAGGCGACTATGGCTACACCTTC. This sequence joins TRBV5-4 and TRBJ1-2; 8 bases align to TRBD1. In germline, CDR1 is SGHNT, CDR2 YYREEE (reference sequence). This CDR3 comprises 14 residues. The junction had 5 bases not matched to a gene; V was cut back by 4 bases and J by 3 bases.

CDR3 nucleotides: TGTGCCAGCAGCACTTCAGCGGGAGTGTACGAGCAGTACTTC. Protein: CASSTSAGVYEQYF. The V call is TRBV7-3, the J call TRBJ2-7, with 8 bases matching TRBD2. After removal of 5 bases from V and 4 bases from J, the junction contained 7 bases not matched to a gene. The CDR3 is made up of 14 amino acids. The germline CDR1 and CDR2 sequences are SGHTA and FQGTGA.

J is TRBJ2-1 and V is TRBV6-5, with 12 bases that match TRBD2. The CDR3 runs to 14 residues. V shed 7 bases, J shed 10 bases, and the junction held 8 bases outside the gene matches. The germline V gene encodes CDR1 MNHEY and CDR2 SVGAGI. The CDR3 DNA reads as TGTGCCAGCAACCCTAGCGGGAGGGCCGGGGAGCAGTTCTTC. Translating gives CASNPSGRAGEQFF.

V usage is TRBV19 and J usage is TRBJ2-1, with D unresolved. This CDR3 has 15 amino acids. From germline, CDR1 is LNHDA and CDR2 SQIVND (reference sequence). Trimming took off 3 bases at V and 0 bases at J, with 9 bases between the two ends. CDR3 sequence (DNA): TGTGCCAGTAGTATTAGCCTCAGCTCCTACAATGAGCAGTTCTTC. Its translation is CASSISLSSYNEQFF.

The genes are TRBV7-6 and TRBJ1-1; D possibly corresponds to TRBD1 (6 bases). Between the trimmed V and J ends, which lost 5 bases and 3 bases, there was a span of 19 bases. The CDR3 length is 16 residues. CDR1 and CDR2 from the germline V gene are SGHVS and FNYEAQ. The CDR3 is CASSRTVFGVDTEAFF. The CDR3 region has the DNA TGTGCCAGCAGCCGGACAGTGTTCGGGGTGGACACTGAAGCTTTCTTT.

The chain combines TRBV28 with TRBJ1-5; 8 bases are a match to TRBD1. CDR1 and CDR2 from the germline V gene are MDHEN and SYDVKM. The CDR3 has 14 amino acids. Germline trimming cut 3 bases from V and 5 bases from J; bases unmatched to any gene: 3. The CDR3 bases are TGTGCCAGCAGTTTTTCAGGGGGCTATCAGCCCCAGCATTTT. It encodes CASSFSGGYQPQHF.

The CDR3 DNA sequence: TGTGCCAGCAGCGCCGAGCGGATTCAGTACTTC. Translated: CASSAERIQYF. This chain uses TRBV3-1 (or the pseudogene TRBV3-2) with TRBJ2-4, with D possibly being TRBD2 (5 bases). The CDR3 totals 11 residues. V shed 5 bases and J shed 10 bases, with 9 bases lying between them. Germline CDR1 is LGHDT and CDR2 is YNNKEL (reference sequence).

This chain connects TRBV12-3 or TRBV12-4 to TRBJ2-7; possibly TRBD1 for D (5 bases). The CDR3 length is 13 residues. V was clipped by 2 bases and J by 6 bases, with 11 bases between them. CDR3 sequence: CASSLRVQGEQYF. The CDR3 bases are TGTGCCAGCAGTTTAAGGGTGCAGGGCGAGCAGTACTTC.